The 24 T cell receptor beta chains given below trace back to one sample, sequenced in a study of cytomegalovirus exposure and HLA in healthy donors. The PCR was carried out with 60 Vbeta primers and 13 Jbeta primers. Profiling relied on immunoSEQ multiplex PCR, and the TCRdb table lists in-frame clones only, not all of them. Of 100,000 to 150,000 clones in the sample, approximately 17% were seen once. The specimen sequenced was PBMCs. Receptors were obtained from a female donor in good health and CMV-seropositive.

J is TRBJ2-2 and V is TRBV30, with D unresolved. Germline V gene data show CDR1 as GTSNPN and CDR2 as SVGIG (reference sequence). CDR3 length: 16 residues. V was trimmed by 0 bases and J by 5 bases, leaving 16 bases between them. The CDR3 protein is CAWSVGVARITGELFF. The CDR3 DNA is TGTGCCTGGAGTGTCGGAGTCGCGAGGATTACCGGGGAGCTGTTTTTT.

A few counts support this clone. V and J are TRBV14 and TRBJ1-5; no reliable D call. Germline assignment: CDR1 SGHDN and CDR2 FVKESK. The V gene lost 0 bases and the J gene lost 3 bases, with 12 bases spanning the gap. The CDR3 has 16 residues. CDR3 nucleotide sequence: TGTGCCAGCAGCCAAGATCGTAACAGTTTCAATCAGCCCCAGCATTTT. This translates into CASSQDRNSFNQPQHF.

The chain carries TRBV30 and TRBJ2-1, with 9 nucleotides matching TRBD1. V shed 5 bases and J 8 bases; nucleotides not matched to a gene: 10. The CDR3 extends over 14 amino acids. CDR1 GTSNPN and CDR2 SVGIG come from the germline V gene (reference sequence). DNA of the CDR3: TGTGCCTGGGATGCGGGGACAGGGTTGCATGAGCAGTTCTTC. Translated, it gives CAWDAGTGLHEQFF.

The chain joins TRBV14 to TRBJ2-3; 9 bases are shared with TRBD1. There are 15 residues in the CDR3. Germline loops: CDR1 SGHDN, CDR2 FVKESK. V lost 5 bases and J lost 1; bases outside the gene matches: 4. As DNA, the CDR3 is TGTGCCAGCAGCACAGGGGGCTGGGGCACAGATACGCAGTATTTT. Amino acids: CASSTGGWGTDTQYF.

Of note for this clone: A read error may produce the germline difference seen at one junction end. Other DNA sequences in the same sample also yield this CDR3. The chain carries TRBV15 and TRBJ2-1; 11 bases are a match to TRBD1. CDR1 and CDR2 (germline): LNHNV, YYDKDF (reference sequence). The CDR3 runs to 16 residues. Here the CDR3 reads CATSRERTGGYHEQFF. The CDR3 region has the DNA TGCGCCACCAGCAGAGAAAGGACAGGGGGCTACCATGAGCAGTTCTTC.

This clone has a handful of counts. V gene TRBV6-6 combines with J gene TRBJ1-4; D perhaps matches TRBD1 (5 bases). CDR3 length: 13 residues. The germline gives CDR1 MNHNY, CDR2 SVGAGI (reference sequence). The V end was cut by 6 bases, the J end by 6 bases, with 11 bases between. CDR3 loop: CASRQEGYEKLFF. For the CDR3, the DNA is TGTGCCAGCAGACAGGAGGGGTATGAAAAACTGTTTTTT.

A few counts support this clone. Other DNA sequences of this sample code for an identical CDR3. J is TRBJ2-5 and V is TRBV20-1, with 7 positions matching TRBD1. From germline, CDR1 is DFQATT and CDR2 SNEGSKA (reference sequence). This CDR3 has 11 amino acids. Trimming removed 4 bases from V and 5 bases from J; junction bases left unmatched: 1. CDR3 region: CSATRGETQYF. CDR3 DNA sequence: TGCAGTGCTACCAGGGGGGAGACCCAGTACTTC.

The genes are TRBV7-6 and TRBJ2-3; 8 bases map to TRBD2. Germline values: CDR1 SGHVS, CDR2 FNYEAQ. Unmatched junction bases numbered 2, after V lost 1 base and J lost 2 bases. The CDR3 loop spans 15 amino acids. CDR3: CASSLGAGATDTQYF. The DNA of the CDR3 is TGTGCCAGCAGCTTAGGAGCGGGGGCCACAGATACGCAGTATTTT.

V usage is TRBV27 and J usage is TRBJ1-1; 9 nucleotides match TRBD1. V was clipped by 4 bases and J by 6 bases; unmatched bases: 9. The germline gives CDR1 MNHEY, CDR2 SMNVEV (reference sequence). This CDR3 spans 15 amino acids. CDR3 residues: CASSSITGGASEAFF. CDR3 sequence (DNA): TGTGCCAGCAGTTCCATTACAGGGGGCGCCTCTGAAGCTTTCTTT.

The V and J genes are TRBV28 and TRBJ2-7; a weak D match, TRBD2 (5 bases). Germline V gene data show CDR1 as MDHEN and CDR2 as SYDVKM. CDR3 length: 14 amino acids. The ends were cut back, 4 bases at V and 4 bases at J, with 14 bases in the middle. CDR3: CASSWESSGYEQYF. CDR3 bases: TGTGCCAGCAGTTGGGAGTCCTCCGGGTACGAGCAGTACTTC. Complete variable domain (other parts from reference TRBV28 and TRBJ2-7): DVKVTQSSRYLVKRTGEKVFLECVQDMDHENMFWYRQDPGLGLRLIYFSYDVKMKEKGDIPEGYSVSREKKERFSLILESASTNQTSMYLCASSWESSGYEQYFGPGTRLTVT.

This clone was seen more than once but under ten times. The genes are TRBV29-1 and TRBJ2-3; maybe TRBD2 (5 bases). The CDR3 spans 14 residues. Germline CDR1 SQVTM, CDR2 ANQGSEA. CDR3 in DNA: TGCAGTGAACTAGATATTCAAGGGTCAGATACGCAGTATTTT. It encodes CSELDIQGSDTQYF.

This clone has only a few counts. This chain links TRBV30 with TRBJ1-3; D call uncertain. Germline V gene data show CDR1 as GTSNPN and CDR2 as SVGIG (reference sequence). Deletions cut 3 bases from V and 2 bases from J, with 8 bases between. There are 13 residues in the CDR3. In DNA, the CDR3 is TGTGCCTGGAGACATTCTCCTGGAAACACCATATATTTT. Its protein is CAWRHSPGNTIYF.

The V call is TRBV25-1, the J call TRBJ1-2, with TRBD1 as a possible D gene (6 bases). V shed 2 bases and J shed 1 base, with 8 bases lying between them. Looked up from germline, CDR1 is MGHDK and CDR2 is SYGVNS. This CDR3 has 14 residues. CDR3 sequence (DNA): TGTGCCAGCAGTGAAACAGGGATTAACTATGGCTACACCTTC. Translated: CASSETGINYGYTF.

The chain combines TRBV6-1 with TRBJ2-7; 9 positions match TRBD2. The junction had 4 bases not matched to a gene; V was cut back by 6 bases and J by 1 base. The CDR3 extends over 14 amino acids. Germline CDR1 MNHNS, CDR2 SASEGT. The CDR3, as DNA: TGTGCCAGCAGGGCGGGGGGGGGTTCCTACGAGCAGTACTTC. It yields the protein CASRAGGGSYEQYF.

This clone was counted only a few times. The gene calls are TRBV5-1 and TRBJ2-7; TRBD1 is a possible D gene (6 bases). The CDR3 is 14 residues long. Trimming shortened V by 1 base and J by 3 bases, and 11 bases separated the two germline ends. CDR1 and CDR2 from the germline V gene are SGHRS and YFSETQ. CDR3 DNA: TGCGCCAGCAGCTTGTTGACAGGAAACTACGAGCAGTACTTC. Translating gives CASSLLTGNYEQYF.

J is TRBJ2-5 and V is TRBV5-1; 7 nucleotides align to TRBD2. Germline V CDR1 and CDR2: SGHRS, YFSETQ. V trimming: 9 bases; J trimming: 4 bases; junction bases outside the gene matches: 9. The CDR3 length is 13 residues. The DNA for the CDR3 is TGCGCCACTACATGGGAGGGAGCAGAGACCCAGTACTTC. It encodes CATTWEGAETQYF.

This clone was picked up a small number of times. This sequence joins TRBV30 and TRBJ1-1, with unresolved D. Germline CDR1 is GTSNPN and CDR2 is SVGIG (reference sequence). The CDR3 loop spans 13 amino acids. V shed 3 bases and J shed 2 bases, with 10 bases lying between them. The CDR3 DNA reads TGTGCCTGGAGCGCGGGAGGAAACACTGAAGCTTTCTTT. Residues: CAWSAGGNTEAFF.

This clone was seen more than once but under ten times. The V call is TRBV28, the J call TRBJ2-7; 10 bases match TRBD2. CDR1 and CDR2 from the germline V gene are MDHEN and SYDVKM. The CDR3 has 15 amino acids. The junction had 5 bases not matched to a gene; V was cut back by 5 bases and J by 1 base. In DNA, the CDR3 is TGTGCCAGCAGTCTTAGCGGGGGGAATTCCTACGAGCAGTACTTC. The encoded protein is CASSLSGGNSYEQYF.

The J gene is TRBJ2-7, the V gene TRBV27; D remains unclear. Trimming left V 6 bases short and J 5 bases short, with 17 bases between. The CDR3 consists of 14 residues. The germline V gene has CDR1 MNHEY and CDR2 SMNVEV (reference sequence). CDR3 in DNA: TGTGCCAGCAGATTTAACACCAGATCCGACGAGCAGTACTTC. Translating gives CASRFNTRSDEQYF.

This clone showed up just a few times. The V and J genes are TRBV19 and TRBJ2-1; 14 bases map to TRBD2. Trimming at V came to 6 bases and at J to 6 bases, leaving 4 bases not matched to a gene. CDR1 is LNHDA and CDR2 is SQIVND in the germline V gene (reference sequence). The length of the CDR3 is 15 residues. The CDR3 spells CASRRLAGGGNEQFF. The DNA for the CDR3 is TGTGCCAGTAGGAGACTAGCGGGAGGGGGCAATGAGCAGTTCTTC.

This clone was detected only a few times. The chain recombines TRBV4-3 with TRBJ1-3; D unresolved. Germline V gene sequence: CDR1 LGHNA, CDR2 YSLEER. This CDR3 is 18 amino acids long. The ends were cut back, 0 bases at V and 3 bases at J, with 18 bases in the middle. The CDR3 region is CASSQDLLVLSNGNTIYF. CDR3 nucleotide sequence: TGCGCCAGCAGCCAAGATCTCCTAGTGCTTTCAAATGGAAACACCATATATTTT.

This clone turned up a few times. CDR3 in DNA: TGCGCCAGCAGCCTGAGAAATCAGGGGGGAGAGACCCAGTACTTC. Encoded protein: CASSLRNQGGETQYF. V usage is TRBV4-1 and J usage is TRBJ2-5, with D tentatively TRBD1 (7 bases). Germline V gene sequence: CDR1 MGHRA, CDR2 YSYEKL. The V end was cut by 4 bases, the J end by 4 bases, with 16 bases between. The CDR3 is made up of 15 amino acids.

This clone has just a few counts. The rearrangement uses TRBV29-1 and TRBJ1-2, with D possibly TRBD1 on 5 matching bases. The CDR3 runs 13 residues. Germline-derived CDR1 and CDR2 are SQVTM and ANQGSEA. V was shortened by 2 bases and J by 5 bases, with 12 bases between the two germline ends. CDR3 loop: CSVESGVRYGYTF. CDR3 DNA: TGCAGCGTTGAATCGGGGGTTCGGTATGGCTACACCTTC.

The V gene is TRBV13, the J gene TRBJ2-7; D may be TRBD2 (6 bases). The CDR3 has 14 residues. From germline, CDR1 is PRHDT and CDR2 FYEKMQ (reference sequence). V was clipped by 4 bases and J by 5 bases, with 15 bases between them. The CDR3 loop reads CASSSDGTRDEQYF. CDR3 in DNA: TGTGCCAGCAGCTCCGACGGGACTCGGGACGAGCAGTACTTC.